One T cell receptor (beta chain) is described in this entry. This record comes from a study of blood T cell repertoires in COVID-19. Generated by immunoSEQ multiplex PCR, the TCRdb table keeps only in-frame clones and is missing some. The data show 300,000 to 400,000 clones, 90% seen once. V lost 2 bases to trimming and J lost 6 bases, with 16 bases between them. CDR3 length equals 15 residues. From germline, CDR1 is SEHNR and CDR2 FQNEAQ (reference sequence). The material sequenced was PBMCs or T cells enriched from blood (not recorded which). The TCR originated in a man aged 60-69 years who had recovered from COVID-19. J is TRBJ1-2 and V is TRBV7-9; D might be TRBD1 (6 bases). This chain's CDR3 is CASSLKGGEGDGYTF. The CDR3 DNA reads TGTGCCAGCAGCTTAAAAGGGGGGGAAGGTGATGGCTACACCTTC.